This T cell receptor (beta chain) derives from a study of CD8+ T cells in alopecia areata. Study-wide context: The SALT score measured affected scalp surface percentage in treated patients.

There are a few counts of this clone. Treatment specified: oral pan-JAK inhibitor, 5-10 mg twice daily. Germline loops: CDR1 SGHKS, CDR2 YYEKEE (reference sequence). The CDR3 length is 15 residues. The ends lost 6 bases at V and 0 bases at J; junction bases unmatched: 7. Following extraction, RNA underwent reverse transcription to cDNA, which served as the sequencing template. The table came from immunoSEQ multiplex PCR; TCRdb's copy has only in-frame clones and leaves some out. The sample yields around 180,000 clones, over 55% seen once. The TCR was taken from a human donor with alopecia areata. V gene TRBV5-5 combines with J gene TRBJ1-2; 8 nucleotides line up with TRBD1. The source was CD4+ T cells sorted from blood, collected at week 24, from a patient treated with tofacitinib. For the CDR3, the DNA is TGTGCCAGCATCCCCCTGGACAGGGCTAACTATGGCTACACCTTC. This sequence encodes CASIPLDRANYGYTF.